The text below deals with one T cell receptor beta chain. This sample was included in a study of blood T cell repertoires in COVID-19. Profiling relied on immunoSEQ multiplex PCR, and the TCRdb table lists in-frame clones only, not all of them. In the table there are more than 400,000 clones, over 75% of which are singletons. V was cut by 4 bases and J by 5 bases, with 15 bases left in between. From germline, CDR1 is LGHDT and CDR2 YNNKEL (reference sequence). The CDR3 runs 15 residues. The genes are TRBV3-1 (or the pseudogene TRBV3-2) and TRBJ1-5, with D perhaps matching TRBD1 (5 bases). The sequencing input was peripheral blood. The TCR comes from a human donor in a cohort sampled during active COVID-19. The CDR3 region has the DNA TGTGCCAGCAGCCCTGGGGGGACCCCTGATCAGCCCCAGCATTTT. Translation gives CASSPGGTPDQPQHF.